The clone carrying this T cell receptor beta chain has just a few counts. What it binds is unknown. Additional DNA sequences in this sample encode the identical CDR3. These data come from a study of shared clonotypes between healthy human individuals. The assay was immunoSEQ multiplex PCR, and TCRdb's table has in-frame clones only and misses some. Among fewer than 3 million clones listed, less than 95% were seen once. Overall study results and limits: Sequencing depth was a factor that was expected to affect clonotype sharing among donors. Against clonotypes common to all four donors, non-shared ones had lower generation probabilities.

Germline trimming cut 0 bases from V and 1 base from J; bases unmatched to any gene: 0. The CDR3 totals 16 residues. Germline V gene lookup returns CDR1 SGHRS and CDR2 YFSETQ. Nashville, Tennessee was home to all donors, who were Caucasian adults. CD45RA+ naive and CD45RA-negative memory subsets were separated from CD4+ cells. This TCR derives from a man between 18 and 35 years old in good health. Some clones in this sample may be carry-over from other donors' samples. The chain uses TRBV5-1 and TRBJ2-2; 10 bases match TRBD2. The sample comprised naive CD4+ T cells from PBMCs. Sample subset: CD45RA+ positively selected. CDR3 coding DNA: TGCGCCAGCAGCTTGGGGACTAGCGGGAACACCGGGGAGCTGTTTTTT. Protein product: CASSLGTSGNTGELFF.